The T cell receptor (beta chain) described here comes from a study of T cell changes during pregnancy in multiple sclerosis. J gave up 1 base and V 6 bases, and 3 bases lay outside the gene matches. Per the germline V gene, CDR1 is KGHSH and CDR2 is LQKENI. The CDR3 contains 15 residues. This clone was seen only once. Using immunoSEQ multiplex PCR, the repertoire was profiled, and TCRdb retains in-frame clones only, with some absent. The sample yields 35,000 to 55,000 clones, 89% seen once. The TCR sequence derives from a female donor with multiple sclerosis, enrolled in a pregnancy study. The material sequenced was CD4+ T cells from peripheral blood mononuclear cells, taken after pregnancy. The chain is built from TRBV18 and TRBJ2-2; 9 nucleotides agree with TRBD2. CDR3 loop: CASSWTSENTGELFF. In nucleotides, the CDR3 is TGTGCCAGCTCCTGGACTAGCGAGAACACCGGGGAGCTGTTTTTT.